One sample yielded the 27 T cell receptor beta chains listed below, sequenced in a study of lymphopenia after photon versus proton radiotherapy. The assay was immunoSEQ multiplex PCR, and TCRdb's table has in-frame clones only and misses some. The sample yields tens of thousands of clones, 70% to 85% seen once. Sequenced material: peripheral blood, taken from a patient treated with proton-based radiotherapy. The receptors were gathered from a man between 60 and 75 years old with pancreatic cancer.

The gene calls are TRBV7-6 and TRBJ2-7, with D tentatively TRBD2 (5 bases). The CDR3 has 13 amino acids. Germline assignment: CDR1 SGHVS and CDR2 FNYEAQ. Between the trimmed V and J ends, which lost 0 bases and 7 bases, there was a span of 10 bases. The DNA for the CDR3 is TGTGCCAGCAGCTTAGCGATGCGAGGGGAGCAGTACTTC. This codes for CASSLAMRGEQYF.

This chain uses TRBV5-4 with TRBJ2-7, with D unresolved. Germline values: CDR1 SGHNT, CDR2 YYREEE (reference sequence). The CDR3 length is 15 residues. Trimming took 4 bases from V and 4 from J, leaving 18 bases between them. CDR3 DNA: TGTGCCAGCAGCCATAAAATGAAGACTGCTTACGAGCAGTACTTC. The encoded protein is CASSHKMKTAYEQYF.

The chain employs TRBV9 and TRBJ1-1, with D uncertain. With 4 bases removed from V and 0 bases from J, the gap between germline ends came to 16 bases. Germline V gene sequence: CDR1 SGDLS, CDR2 YYNGEE. The CDR3 is 16 residues long. The CDR3 DNA reads TGTGCCAGCAGCCCACTTTCTCCAGGAGTGAACACTGAAGCTTTCTTT. This gives the protein CASSPLSPGVNTEAFF.

The chain combines TRBV27 with TRBJ2-1; the D is unclear. Germline CDR1 MNHEY, CDR2 SMNVEV (reference sequence). Between the trimmed V and J ends, which lost 3 bases and 4 bases, there was a span of 7 bases. The CDR3 is 13 residues long. The CDR3 coding sequence is TGTGCCAGCAGTTTGGGTGGGTACAATGAGCAGTTCTTC. Amino acids: CASSLGGYNEQFF.

This sequence joins TRBV10-3 and TRBJ2-7; 15 bases are shared with TRBD2. The germline CDR1 and CDR2 sequences are ENHRY and SYGVKD. The CDR3 covers 16 residues. The V gene end was trimmed by 8 bases and the J gene end by 4 bases; junction bases not matched to a gene: 9. CDR3 protein: CAIAPRTSGRVYEQYF. The CDR3 DNA sequence: TGTGCCATCGCTCCCAGGACTAGCGGGAGGGTGTACGAGCAGTACTTC.

Turning to this clone: This same CDR3 is encoded by further DNA sequences in the sample. The V gene is TRBV29-1, the J gene TRBJ2-2, with D unresolved. Germline lookup yields CDR1 SQVTM and CDR2 ANQGSEA. The ends were cut back, 4 bases at V and 3 bases at J, with 3 bases in the middle. The CDR3 has 11 amino acids. CDR3 DNA: TGCAGCGTTGGTGACACCGGGGAGCTGTTTTTT. Translation: CSVGDTGELFF.

The V and J genes are TRBV19 and TRBJ2-1, with 9 bases lining up with TRBD2. The CDR3 runs to 15 residues. V lost 3 bases, J lost 9 bases, and 9 bases stayed unmatched. Germline lookup yields CDR1 LNHDA and CDR2 SQIVND (reference sequence). For the CDR3, the DNA is TGTGCCAGTAGTATTTCGGCGGGAGGGCCCACTGAGCAGTTCTTC. Its protein product is CASSISAGGPTEQFF.

The chain couples TRBV7-9 to TRBJ1-4, with TRBD1 as a possible D gene (6 bases). This CDR3 region has 13 residues. Trimming removed 4 bases from V and 4 bases from J, with 7 bases in between. Germline CDR1 reads SEHNR; CDR2 reads FQNEAQ (reference sequence). CDR3 loop: CASSWTVNEKLFF. CDR3 sequence (DNA): TGTGCCAGCAGCTGGACAGTTAATGAAAAACTGTTTTTT.

This clone is medium-sized (0.01 to 0.1%). The chain couples TRBV4-3 to TRBJ2-6, with D unclear. This CDR3 spans 16 amino acids. Between the trimmed V and J ends, which lost 0 bases and 4 bases, there was a span of 10 bases. Germline values: CDR1 LGHNA, CDR2 YSLEER. The CDR3: CASSQDTDGGANVLTF. The CDR3 DNA reads TGCGCCAGCAGCCAAGACACGGACGGCGGGGCCAACGTCCTGACTTTC.

This sequence joins TRBV5-1 and TRBJ2-5; 7 nucleotides line up with TRBD1. Trimming cost V 1 base and J 5 bases; bases outside gene matches: 5. This CDR3 is built from 14 residues. The germline V gene has CDR1 SGHRS and CDR2 YFSETQ. The chain's CDR3 is CASSLLGGGETQYF. The CDR3 DNA is TGCGCCAGCAGCTTGTTAGGGGGCGGGGAGACCCAGTACTTC.

The rearrangement joins TRBV7-9 to TRBJ2-5, with D unresolved. The V gene lost 5 bases and the J gene lost 2 bases, with 9 bases spanning the gap. From germline, CDR1 is SEHNR and CDR2 FQNEAQ (reference sequence). The CDR3 extends over 13 amino acids. Here the CDR3 DNA reads TGTGCCAGCAGCCCATTACAACAAGAGACCCAGTACTTC. Its translation: CASSPLQQETQYF.

V gene TRBV11-3 combines with J gene TRBJ1-2; 9 bases map to TRBD1. The CDR3 spans 15 residues. Per germline, CDR1 SGHNT and CDR2 YENEEA. V shed 5 bases, J shed 4 bases, and the junction held 8 bases outside the gene matches. The CDR3 sequence: CASSPRTGVFYGYTF. The CDR3 nucleotides are TGTGCCAGCAGCCCCCGGACAGGGGTTTTCTATGGCTACACCTTC.

V gene TRBV7-2 combines with J gene TRBJ2-7; D might be TRBD2 (6 bases). This CDR3 is built from 14 residues. Germline CDR1 is SGHTA and CDR2 is FQGNSA. Trimming took off 3 bases at V and 6 bases at J, with 15 bases between the two ends. The CDR3 nucleotides read TGTGCCAGCAGCTTCGGGGGAAGCCTACCCGAGCAGTACTTC. This sequence encodes CASSFGGSLPEQYF.

J is TRBJ1-2 and V is TRBV5-1, with TRBD1 matching over 8 bases. In germline, CDR1 is SGHRS, CDR2 YFSETQ. The CDR3 has 13 residues. The J segment lost 1 base and the V segment lost 7 bases, leaving 3 bases of the junction unmatched. The CDR3: CASGQGLNYGYTF. For the CDR3, the DNA is TGCGCCAGCGGACAGGGCCTTAACTATGGCTACACCTTC.

V usage is TRBV2 and J usage is TRBJ1-3, with 9 bases fitting TRBD1. The V gene end was trimmed by 1 base and the J gene end by 1 base; junction bases not matched to a gene: 8. The germline gives CDR1 SNHLY, CDR2 FYNNEI. CDR3 size: 18 residues. CDR3 sequence (DNA): TGTGCCAGCAGTGAAGGGGGGACAGGGAAAGCGTCTGGAAACACCATATATTTT. Translating it yields CASSEGGTGKASGNTIYF.

The J gene is TRBJ2-2, the V gene TRBV9; D remains unclear. Germline loops: CDR1 SGDLS, CDR2 YYNGEE. The CDR3 length is 17 residues. Trimming took 0 bases from V and 0 from J, leaving 12 bases between them. The CDR3 sequence is CASSVDPLGSNTGELFF. The CDR3 DNA reads TGTGCCAGCAGCGTAGACCCCCTGGGTTCGAACACCGGGGAGCTGTTTTTT.

This clone showed up just a few times. This chain connects TRBV29-1 to TRBJ2-1; D gene ambiguous. The CDR3 spans 13 residues. CDR1 and CDR2 (germline): SQVTM, ANQGSEA. The ends were cut back, 5 bases at V and 5 bases at J, with 13 bases in the middle. The DNA for the CDR3 is TGCAGCGTTCTATCGTCGCCGAACAATGAGCAGTTCTTC. It translates to CSVLSSPNNEQFF.

This clone was recorded once. The CDR3 loop reads CASSPPGPTSGGLQETQYF. CDR3 coding DNA: TGTGCCAGCAGCCCGCCGGGACCCACATCGGGTGGGCTTCAAGAGACCCAGTACTTC. The chain uses TRBV11-3 and TRBJ2-5; D is tentatively TRBD1 or TRBD2 (5 bases each). The CDR3 sequence is 19 residues long. Germline CDR1 SGHNT, CDR2 YENEEA. V was cut by 5 bases and J by 2 bases, with 27 bases left in between.

The chain employs TRBV5-6 and TRBJ2-3; the match to TRBD2 covers 7 bases. V lost 4 bases to trimming and J lost 6 bases; unmatched junction nucleotides: 5. CDR1 and CDR2 from the germline V gene are SGHDT and YYEEEE. This CDR3 has 13 residues. In DNA form, the CDR3 reads TGTGCCAGCAGCCTGCCAGCGGGGGATACGCAGTATTTT. The encoded protein is CASSLPAGDTQYF.

This sequence joins TRBV2 and TRBJ2-1; D is possibly TRBD1 (6 bases). Germline V lookup: CDR1 SNHLY, CDR2 FYNNEI. The V end lost 4 bases, the J end lost 0 bases, and 10 bases lay between the germline ends. The CDR3 sequence is 15 residues long. The CDR3 loop is CASSVTGISYNEQFF. The CDR3 DNA is TGTGCCAGCAGTGTTACAGGGATCTCCTACAATGAGCAGTTCTTC.

V usage is TRBV30 and J usage is TRBJ1-5; D is unclear. Germline V CDR1 and CDR2: GTSNPN, SVGIG (reference sequence). Trimming cost V 0 bases and J 2 bases, with 11 bases left between them. CDR3 size: 15 residues. CDR3 nucleotides: TGTGCCTGGAGTGTATGGCGCGGACGCAATCAGCCCCAGCATTTT. This encodes CAWSVWRGRNQPQHF. The full variable domain, with the rest looked up from reference TRBV30 and TRBJ1-5, is SQTIHQWPATLVQPVGSPLSLECTVEGTSNPNLYWYRQAAGRGLQLLFYSVGIGQISSEVPQNLSASRPQDRQFILSSKKLLLSDSGFYLCAWSVWRGRNQPQHFGDGTRLSIL.

The chain links TRBV10-2 to TRBJ2-2, with TRBD1 matching over 8 bases. CDR1 and CDR2 (germline): WSHSY, SAAADI. V lost 1 base to trimming and J lost 0 bases; unmatched junction nucleotides: 1. The CDR3 is 16 amino acids. In DNA form, the CDR3 reads TGCGCCAGCAGTGAGTTGGACAGGGCGAACACCGGGGAGCTGTTTTTT. It translates to CASSELDRANTGELFF.

The gene calls are TRBV7-9 and TRBJ2-5, with 12 bases fitting TRBD2. The V segment lost 3 bases and the J segment 5 bases; nucleotides outside the gene matches: 1. Per germline, CDR1 SEHNR and CDR2 FQNEAQ (reference sequence). This CDR3 contains 14 residues. In nucleotides, the CDR3 is TGTGCCAGCAGCTTTACTAGCGGGAGGGAGACCCAGTACTTC. It translates to CASSFTSGRETQYF.

This rearrangement joins TRBV10-1 to TRBJ1-5, with TRBD1 matching 8 bases. V shed 3 bases, J shed 0 bases, and the junction held 10 bases outside the gene matches. The germline CDR1 and CDR2 sequences are WNHNN and SYGVQD (reference sequence). The length of the CDR3 is 18 residues. CDR3 residues: CASSDGETGEYSNQPQHF. CDR3 bases: TGCGCCAGCAGTGACGGGGAGACAGGGGAGTATAGCAATCAGCCCCAGCATTTT.

The DNA for the CDR3 is TGCGCCAGCAGCCTAGGACAAGGGGGGATCAATGAGCAGTTCTTC. Translation: CASSLGQGGINEQFF. The genes are TRBV5-1 and TRBJ2-1, with D perhaps assigned TRBD1 or TRBD2 (6 bases each). This CDR3 is 15 amino acids long. In germline, CDR1 is SGHRS, CDR2 YFSETQ. Trimming shortened V by 4 bases and J by 6 bases, and 17 bases separated the two germline ends. Complete variable domain (other parts from reference TRBV5-1 and TRBJ2-1): KAGVTQTPRYLIKTRGQQVTLSCSPISGHRSVSWYQQTPGQGLQFLFEYFSETQRNKGNFPGRFSGRQFSNSRSEMNVSTLELGDSALYLCASSLGQGGINEQFFGPGTRLTVL.

A word on this clone: One junction end does not reproduce the germline sequence, and a read error may be involved. V usage is TRBV7-7 and J usage is TRBJ1-6, with D hard to call. The CDR3 length is 16 residues. Germline V gene data show CDR1 as SSHAT and CDR2 as FNYEAQ (reference sequence). CDR3 nucleotides: TGTGCTAGCAGCTATACTCCTACAGCACGGAATTCACCCCTCCACTTT. This codes for CASSYTPTARNSPLHF.

This rearrangement joins TRBV6-6 to TRBJ2-7; possible D gene TRBD1, 5 bases. Trimming removed 6 bases at V and 0 bases at J, with 12 bases between. Looked up from germline, CDR1 is MNHNY and CDR2 is SVGAGI (reference sequence). This CDR3 is 14 amino acids long. The CDR3 bases are TGTGCCAGCAGGTTTGAACAGGCCTCCTACGAGCAGTACTTC. Amino acid sequence: CASRFEQASYEQYF.